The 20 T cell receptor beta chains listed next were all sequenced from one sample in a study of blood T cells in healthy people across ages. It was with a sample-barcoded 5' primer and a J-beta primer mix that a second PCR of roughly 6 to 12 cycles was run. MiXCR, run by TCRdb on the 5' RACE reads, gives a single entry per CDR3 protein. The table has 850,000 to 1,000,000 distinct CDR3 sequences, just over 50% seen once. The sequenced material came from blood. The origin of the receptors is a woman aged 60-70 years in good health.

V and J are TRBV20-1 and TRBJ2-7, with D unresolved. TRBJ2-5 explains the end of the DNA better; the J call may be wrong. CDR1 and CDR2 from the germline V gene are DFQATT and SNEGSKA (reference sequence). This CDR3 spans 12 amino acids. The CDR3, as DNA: TGCAGTGCTCCCCAGCAGCAGGAGACCCAGTACTTC. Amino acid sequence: CSAPQQQETQYF.

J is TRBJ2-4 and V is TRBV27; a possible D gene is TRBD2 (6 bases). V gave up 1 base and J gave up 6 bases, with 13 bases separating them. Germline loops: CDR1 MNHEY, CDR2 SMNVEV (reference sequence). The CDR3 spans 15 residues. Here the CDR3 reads CASSLFGSRGNIQYF. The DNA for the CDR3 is TGTGCCAGCAGTTTATTCGGGAGTCGTGGAAACATTCAGTACTTC.

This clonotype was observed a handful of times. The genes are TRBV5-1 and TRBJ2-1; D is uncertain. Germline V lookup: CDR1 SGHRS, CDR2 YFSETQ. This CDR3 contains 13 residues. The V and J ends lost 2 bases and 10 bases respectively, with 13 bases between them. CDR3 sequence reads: CASSLPTAGEQFF. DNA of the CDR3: TGCGCCAGCAGCTTACCCACGGCTGGGGAGCAGTTCTTC.

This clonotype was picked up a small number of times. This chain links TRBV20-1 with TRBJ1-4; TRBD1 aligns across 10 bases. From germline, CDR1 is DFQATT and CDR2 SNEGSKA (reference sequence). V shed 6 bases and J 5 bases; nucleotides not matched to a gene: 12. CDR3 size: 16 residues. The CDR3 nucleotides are TGCAGTGCCACCGGGACAGGGGCCACTAGAAATGAAAAACTGTTTTTT. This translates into CSATGTGATRNEKLFF.

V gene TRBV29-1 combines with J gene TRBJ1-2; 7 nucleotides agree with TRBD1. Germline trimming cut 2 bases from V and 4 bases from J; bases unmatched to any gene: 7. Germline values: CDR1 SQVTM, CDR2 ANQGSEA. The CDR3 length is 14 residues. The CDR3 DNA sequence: TGCAGCGTTGAACTGGACAGGAGTCTCTATGGCTACACCTTC. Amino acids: CSVELDRSLYGYTF.

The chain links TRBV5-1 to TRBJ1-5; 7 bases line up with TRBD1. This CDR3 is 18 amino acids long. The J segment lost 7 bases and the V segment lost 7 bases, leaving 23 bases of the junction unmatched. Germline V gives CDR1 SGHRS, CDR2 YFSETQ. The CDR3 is CASPETGSLIARFQPQHF. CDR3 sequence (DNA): TGCGCCAGCCCAGAGACAGGGTCTCTGATAGCACGCTTCCAGCCCCAGCATTTT.

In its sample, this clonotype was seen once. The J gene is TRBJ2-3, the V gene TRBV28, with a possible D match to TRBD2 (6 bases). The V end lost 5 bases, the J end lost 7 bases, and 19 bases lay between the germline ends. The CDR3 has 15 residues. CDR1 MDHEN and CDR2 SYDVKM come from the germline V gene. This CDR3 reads CASSGRLSSRNTQYF. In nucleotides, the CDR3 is TGTGCCAGCAGTGGGAGGCTTTCCAGTCGGAATACGCAGTATTTT.

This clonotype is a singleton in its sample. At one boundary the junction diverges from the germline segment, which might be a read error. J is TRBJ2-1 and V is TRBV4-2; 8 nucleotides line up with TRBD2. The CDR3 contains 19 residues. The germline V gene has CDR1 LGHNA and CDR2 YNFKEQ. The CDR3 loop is CASNQEGLAGKASYNEQFF. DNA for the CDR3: TGTGCCAGCAACCAAGAAGGGTTAGCGGGAAAAGCGTCCTACAATGAGCAGTTCTTC.

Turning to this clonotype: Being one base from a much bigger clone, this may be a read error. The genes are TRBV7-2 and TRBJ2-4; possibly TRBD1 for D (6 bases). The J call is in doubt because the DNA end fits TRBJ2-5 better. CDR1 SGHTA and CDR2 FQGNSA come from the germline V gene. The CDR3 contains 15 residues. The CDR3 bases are TGTGCCAGCAGCTCCAGGGGCAACAGCAAAGAGACCCAGTACTTC. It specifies CASSSRGNSKETQYF.

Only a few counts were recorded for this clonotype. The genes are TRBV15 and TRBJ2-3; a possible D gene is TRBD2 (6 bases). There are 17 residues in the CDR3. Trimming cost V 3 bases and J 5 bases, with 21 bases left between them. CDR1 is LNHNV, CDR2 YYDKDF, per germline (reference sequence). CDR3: CATSSPSIGSWGDTQYF. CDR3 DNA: TGTGCCACCAGCAGTCCTTCGATCGGGAGCTGGGGAGATACGCAGTATTTT.

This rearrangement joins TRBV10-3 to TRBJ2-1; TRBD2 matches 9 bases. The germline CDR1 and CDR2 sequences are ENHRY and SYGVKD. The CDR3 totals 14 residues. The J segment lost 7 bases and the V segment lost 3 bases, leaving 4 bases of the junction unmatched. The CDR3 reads CAISEAGGRNEQFF. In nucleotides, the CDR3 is TGTGCCATCAGTGAAGCGGGAGGAAGGAATGAGCAGTTCTTC.

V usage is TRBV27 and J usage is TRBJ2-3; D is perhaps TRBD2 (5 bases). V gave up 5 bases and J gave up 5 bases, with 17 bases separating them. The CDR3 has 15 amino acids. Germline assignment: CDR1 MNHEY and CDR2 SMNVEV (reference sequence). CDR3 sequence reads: CASSATLGVVDTQYF. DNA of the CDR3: TGTGCCAGCAGTGCCACCCTCGGGGTGGTAGATACGCAGTATTTT.

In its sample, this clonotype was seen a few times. CDR3 residues: CASAQGREKLFF. The CDR3 DNA reads as TGTGCCAGTGCACAGGGACGTGAAAAACTGTTTTTT. The chain has TRBV7-6 and TRBJ1-4; D possibly corresponds to TRBD1 (6 bases). Germline loops: CDR1 SGHVS, CDR2 FNYEAQ. The CDR3 spans 12 residues. V gave up 9 bases and J gave up 7 bases, with 12 bases separating them.

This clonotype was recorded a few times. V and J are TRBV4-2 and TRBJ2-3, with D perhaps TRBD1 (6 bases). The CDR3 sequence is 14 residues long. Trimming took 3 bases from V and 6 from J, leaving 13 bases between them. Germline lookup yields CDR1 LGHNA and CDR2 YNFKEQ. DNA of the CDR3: TGTGCCAGCAGCCAGCTTACAACAGGGGATACGCAGTATTTT. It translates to CASSQLTTGDTQYF.

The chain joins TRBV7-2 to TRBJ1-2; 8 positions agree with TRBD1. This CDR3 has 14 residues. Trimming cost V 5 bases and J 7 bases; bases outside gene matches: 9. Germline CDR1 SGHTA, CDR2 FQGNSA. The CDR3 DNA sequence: TGTGCCAGCAGCACCGCGGACAGGGAGCGTGGCTACACCTTC. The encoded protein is CASSTADRERGYTF.

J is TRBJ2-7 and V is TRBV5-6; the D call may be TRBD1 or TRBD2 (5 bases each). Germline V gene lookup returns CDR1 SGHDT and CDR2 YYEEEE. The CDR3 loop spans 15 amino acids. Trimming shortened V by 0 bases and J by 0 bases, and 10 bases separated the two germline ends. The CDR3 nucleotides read TGTGCCAGCAGCTTGGCCTGGGACCTCTCCTACGAGCAGTACTTC. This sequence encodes CASSLAWDLSYEQYF.

DNA for the CDR3: TGTGCCAGCAGCAGGACAGGACTAGCCTCCCTCGCCTACGAGCAGTACTTC. The encoded protein is CASSRTGLASLAYEQYF. The rearrangement uses TRBV21-1 and TRBJ2-7; TRBD2, as called in the table, went unchecked against the DNA. TRBV21-1 is a pseudogene locus. The CDR3 covers 17 residues.

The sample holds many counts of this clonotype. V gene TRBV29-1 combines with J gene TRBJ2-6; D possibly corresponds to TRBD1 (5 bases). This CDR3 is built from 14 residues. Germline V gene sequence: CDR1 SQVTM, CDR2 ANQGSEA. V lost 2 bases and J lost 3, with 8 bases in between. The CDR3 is CSVERGSGANVLTF. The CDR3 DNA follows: TGCAGCGTTGAAAGGGGAAGTGGGGCCAACGTCCTGACTTTC.

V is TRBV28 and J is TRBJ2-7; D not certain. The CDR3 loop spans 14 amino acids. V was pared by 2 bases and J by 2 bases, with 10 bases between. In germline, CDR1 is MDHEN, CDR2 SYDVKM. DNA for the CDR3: TGTGCCAGCAGTTTAATCTCGCGAACCTACGAGCAGTACTTC. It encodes CASSLISRTYEQYF.

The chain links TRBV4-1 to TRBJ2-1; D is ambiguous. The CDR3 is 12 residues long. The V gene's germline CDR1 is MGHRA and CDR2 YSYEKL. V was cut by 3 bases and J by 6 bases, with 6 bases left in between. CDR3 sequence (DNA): TGCGCCAGCAGCCACGACTCCAATGAGCAGTTCTTC. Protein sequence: CASSHDSNEQFF.